Below, 2 T cell receptor beta chains from the same sample are listed, as sequenced in a study of cytomegalovirus exposure and HLA in healthy donors (dated by TCRdb to about 2017). Library preparation was by the immunoSEQ multiplex PCR assay. For the multiplex PCR, a mixture combining 60 forward primers for TCR Vbeta segments and 13 reverse primers for TCR Jbeta segments was used. TCRdb stores this immuneACCESS table with in-frame sequences only. Part of the clones is absent; in the studies checked, under half of the shortfall reflects unresolved V genes, and no reason is known for the rest. A total of under 200,000 clones appear in this sample, 70% to 80% of them only once. The biggest ten clones account for 0.95% to 1.5% of the sample. The specimen was PBMCs. These receptors came from a woman between 45 and 60 years old in good health and CMV-seronegative.

The count of this clone is one. This sequence joins TRBV11-3 and TRBJ2-3; TRBD2 matches at 7 bases. CDR3 size: 16 residues. V was clipped by 1 base and J by 4 bases; unmatched bases: 8. Germline-derived CDR1 and CDR2 are SGHNT and YENEEA. The CDR3 nucleotides are TGTGCCAGCAGCTTAGGGTGGGAGGGCCGGGCAGATACGCAGTATTTT. Translation gives CASSLGWEGRADTQYF.

The chain links TRBV11-2 to TRBJ2-7; 10 bases align to TRBD2. The CDR3 runs 15 residues. Germline CDR1 is SGHAT and CDR2 is FQNNGV. V lost 5 bases to trimming and J lost 4 bases; unmatched junction nucleotides: 8. The CDR3 DNA is TGTGCCAGCAGCAACGGAGCGGGGGGGGGATACGAGCAGTACTTC. It codes for CASSNGAGGGYEQYF. The variable domain in full, completed from reference TRBV11-2 and TRBJ2-7, reads EAGVAQSPRYKIIEKRQSVAFWCNPISGHATLYWYQQILGQGPKLLIQFQNNGVVDDSQLPKDRFSAERLKGVDSTLKIQPAKLEDSAVYLCASSNGAGGGYEQYFGPGTRLTVT.